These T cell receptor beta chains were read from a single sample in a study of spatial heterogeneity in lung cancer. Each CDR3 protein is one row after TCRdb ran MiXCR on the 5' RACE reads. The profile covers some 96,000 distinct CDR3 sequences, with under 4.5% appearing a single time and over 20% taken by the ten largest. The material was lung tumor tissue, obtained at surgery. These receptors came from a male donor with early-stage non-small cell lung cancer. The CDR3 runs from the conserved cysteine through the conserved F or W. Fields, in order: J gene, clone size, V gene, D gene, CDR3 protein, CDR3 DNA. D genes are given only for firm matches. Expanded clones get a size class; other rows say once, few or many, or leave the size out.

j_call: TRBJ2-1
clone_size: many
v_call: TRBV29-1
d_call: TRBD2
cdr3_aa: CSVGEGGEQFF
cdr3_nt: TGCAGCGTTGGGGAGGGAGGTGAGCAGTTCTTC

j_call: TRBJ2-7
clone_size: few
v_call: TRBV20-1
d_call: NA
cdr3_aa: CSARALALYEQYF
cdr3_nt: TGCAGTGCTAGAGCGCTAGCGCTTTACGAGCAGTACTTC

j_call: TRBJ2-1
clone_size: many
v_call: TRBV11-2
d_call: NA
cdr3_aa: CASSLGVGGLDNEQFF
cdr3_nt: TGTGCCAGCAGCTTAGGTGTCGGGGGCCTCGACAATGAGCAGTTCTTC

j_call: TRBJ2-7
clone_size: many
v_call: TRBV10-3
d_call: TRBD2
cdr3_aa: CAISESAGGSYEQYF
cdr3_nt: TGTGCCATCAGTGAGTCGGCGGGAGGTTCCTACGAGCAGTACTTC

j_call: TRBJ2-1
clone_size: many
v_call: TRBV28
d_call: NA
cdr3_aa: CASATPDSYNEQFF
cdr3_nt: TGTGCCAGCGCGACCCCCGACAGCTACAATGAGCAGTTCTTC

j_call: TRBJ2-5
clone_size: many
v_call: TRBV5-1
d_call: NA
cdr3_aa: CASSPGRASPTETQYF
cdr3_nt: TGCGCCAGCAGCCCAGGCAGGGCCTCGCCAACCGAGACCCAGTACTTC

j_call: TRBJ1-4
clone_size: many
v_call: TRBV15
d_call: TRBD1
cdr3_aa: CATSRAGTGGEKLFF
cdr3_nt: TGTGCCACCAGCAGGGCCGGGACAGGGGGAGAAAAACTGTTTTTT

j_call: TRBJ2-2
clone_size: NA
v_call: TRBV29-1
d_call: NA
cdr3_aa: CSVSGATGELFF
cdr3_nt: TGCAGCGTTTCCGGGGCGACCGGGGAGCTGTTTTTT

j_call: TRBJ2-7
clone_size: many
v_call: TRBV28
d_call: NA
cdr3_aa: CASSLLTGEASYEQYF
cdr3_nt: TGTGCCAGCAGTTTACTTACAGGGGAGGCATCCTACGAGCAGTACTTC

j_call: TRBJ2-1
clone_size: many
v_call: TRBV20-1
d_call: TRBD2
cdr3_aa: CSARDLRGLAGPEQFF
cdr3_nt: TGCAGTGCTAGAGATCTAAGGGGACTAGCGGGACCTGAGCAGTTCTTC

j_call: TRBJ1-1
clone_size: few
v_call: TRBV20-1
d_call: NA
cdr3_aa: CSASSLPGGTEAFF
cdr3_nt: TGCAGTGCTAGTAGTTTACCCGGGGGCACTGAAGCTTTCTTT

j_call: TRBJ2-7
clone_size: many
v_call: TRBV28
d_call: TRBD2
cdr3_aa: CASSLSPLGGSSYEQYF
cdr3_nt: TGTGCCAGCAGTTTGTCACCCTTGGGGGGGAGCTCCTACGAGCAGTACTTC

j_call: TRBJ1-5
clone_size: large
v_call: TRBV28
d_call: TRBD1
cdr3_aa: CASSLTGGFTNQPQHF
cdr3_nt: TGTGCCAGCAGCCTCACAGGGGGGTTTACGAATCAGCCCCAGCATTTT

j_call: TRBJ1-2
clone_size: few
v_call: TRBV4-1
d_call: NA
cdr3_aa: CASSQTPGPAPGGYTF
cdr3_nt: TGCGCCAGCAGCCAGACTCCCGGCCCAGCCCCGGGGGGCTACACCTTC

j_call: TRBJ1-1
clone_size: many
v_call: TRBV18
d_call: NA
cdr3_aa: CASSPGQGGYYAEAFF
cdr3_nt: TGTGCCAGCTCACCGGGGCAGGGAGGGTATTATGCTGAAGCTTTCTTT

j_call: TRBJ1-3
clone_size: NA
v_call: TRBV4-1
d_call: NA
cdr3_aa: CASSLPPWASGNTIYF
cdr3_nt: TGCGCCAGCAGCCTCCCCCCATGGGCTTCTGGAAACACCATATATTTT

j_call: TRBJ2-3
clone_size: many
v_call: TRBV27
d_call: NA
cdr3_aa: CASSPGAGPTQYF
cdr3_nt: TGTGCCAGCAGTCCAGGGGCGGGGCCTACGCAGTATTTT